The 5 T cell receptor beta chains listed next were all sequenced from one sample in a study of breast tumors, draining lymph nodes, adjacent tissues (dated by TCRdb to between 2015 and 2016). The axillary draining lymph nodes of breast cancer patients were the source of the lymph node samples. Libraries were built with multiplex PCR. The instrument was an Illumina HiSeq 2000. TCRdb reprocessing: public reads trimmed at Q25 with fastp, clones called with MiXCR, in-frame beta chains kept. Merged by CDR3 protein, the rows form single entries marked with the most common genes and DNA. The sample includes 150,000 to 200,000 distinct CDR3 sequences, with approximately 33% observed a single time. Roughly 4.3% of the sample lies in the top ten. Material: axillary lymph node tissue. The receptors here all came from a female donor with breast cancer. Some clones in this sample may be carry-over from other donors' samples.

In this sample, this clonotype turned up many times. This sequence joins TRBV9 and TRBJ2-2; 8 positions agree with TRBD1. The CDR3 extends over 15 amino acids. Germline V gene lookup returns CDR1 SGDLS and CDR2 YYNGEE. The V and J ends lost 0 bases and 2 bases, in that order; junction bases with no gene match: 0. CDR3 DNA: TGTGCCAGCAGCGTAGCAGGGGGCAACACCGGGGAGCTGTTTTTT. Translation: CASSVAGGNTGELFF.

Remarks on this clonotype: Because the CDR3 is missing its conserved closing phenylalanine or tryptophan, this is likely a read error. The chain combines TRBV10-1 with TRBJ1-2, with TRBD1 matching 10 bases. Germline CDR1 is WNHNN and CDR2 is SYGVQD (reference sequence). The CDR3 loop spans 16 amino acids. V trimming: 8 bases; J trimming: 0 bases; junction bases outside the gene matches: 9. The CDR3 sequence: CASLTHGTGANYGYTL. DNA of the CDR3: TGCGCCAGCTTGACTCACGGGACAGGGGCTAACTATGGCTACACCTTG.

This clonotype was seen at least ten times. The chain couples TRBV24-1 to TRBJ1-6; TRBD1 agrees at 8 bases. The germline V gene encodes CDR1 KGHDR and CDR2 SFDVKD. The CDR3 is 14 amino acids. J lost 8 bases, V lost 5 bases, and 4 bases had no gene match. CDR3 coding DNA: TGTGCCACCAGTGGGACAGGGCATGATTCACCCCTCCACTTT. Amino acids: CATSGTGHDSPLHF.

As regards this clonotype: Just one base apart from a much larger clone, this may be a read error. The final CDR3 position lacks the conserved phenylalanine or tryptophan, pointing to a likely read error. V and J are TRBV19 and TRBJ2-5; tentatively, D is TRBD1 or TRBD2 (5 bases each). This CDR3 comprises 16 residues. V was shortened by 3 bases and J by 5 bases, with 19 bases between the two germline ends. Germline V CDR1 and CDR2: LNHDA, SQIVND (reference sequence). Here the CDR3 reads CASSMNSRGSRETQYS. CDR3 sequence (DNA): TGTGCCAGTAGTATGAATAGCCGGGGCAGCCGGGAGACCCAGTACTCC.

This clonotype was counted at least ten times. The chain links TRBV5-1 to TRBJ1-2; D ambiguous. Trimming took 5 bases from V and 1 from J, leaving 9 bases between them. CDR1 SGHRS and CDR2 YFSETQ come from the germline V gene. The CDR3 length is 13 residues. The CDR3 DNA reads as TGCGCCAGCAGTCGAACAGTTAACTATGGCTACACCTTC. This gives the protein CASSRTVNYGYTF.